This T cell receptor (beta chain) was sequenced in a study of T cells in Graves' hyperthyroidism and ophthalmopathy. Across the study: Peripheral blood was taken when the disease was first diagnosed, before any treatment began. General observations from the study: Ophthalmopathy was model-predicted a median about 6.7 months pre-onset. The blood repertoire included most of the expanded thyroid clonotypes above 0.001.

CDR3 size: 14 residues. Between the trimmed V and J ends, which lost 0 bases and 6 bases, there was a span of 12 bases. Germline V gene sequence: CDR1 SGHRS, CDR2 YFSETQ. There were TCR beta CDR3 regions amplified from RNA transcripts. An initial round of RT-PCR targeting the TCR CDR3 relied on the HTBI primer set. Each CDR3 protein is one row after TCRdb ran MiXCR on the multiplex PCR reads. The sample consists of 340,000 or so distinct CDR3 sequences, 16% of them appearing once. For this clonotype: Its antigen is not identified.

The hyperthyroidism was newly diagnosed and had lasted under 2 months; the patients were aged 18 to 65. The V gene is TRBV5-1, the J gene TRBJ1-1; the D gene is possibly TRBD1 (6 bases). Specimen: blood. This clonotype was sampled from a man aged 25 to 45 with Graves' hyperthyroidism. CDR3 nucleotides: TGCGCCAGCAGCTTGGAGCAGGGGTTCGCTGAAGCTTTCTTT. This sequence encodes CASSLEQGFAEAFF.